A selection of T cell receptor beta chains follows, all from one sample in a study of shared clonotypes between healthy human individuals. TCRdb's copy holds only in-frame clones and misses some; the assay was immunoSEQ multiplex PCR. The table includes approximately 2,000,000 clones, around 93% detected once. Sequenced: naive CD8+ T cells from PBMCs. The receptors come from a young man in good health. Some clones in this sample may be carry-over from other donors' samples. CDR3s leave out the opening cysteine and the closing phenylalanine or tryptophan. A D gene is named only where the DNA matches it firmly.

>TRBV6-1|TRBJ2-1|TRBD1
ASSEVGTGGLEF
>TRBV2|TRBJ2-2|-
ASSPDRESTGELF
>TRBV9|TRBJ2-7|TRBD2
ASSEQDRTRAIYEQY
>TRBV6-1|TRBJ1-1|-
ASSAREDTEAF
>TRBV7-9|TRBJ1-2|-
ASSTGWQGGYT
>TRBV9|TRBJ2-5|TRBD2
ASSPSGGSGETQY
>TRBV14|TRBJ1-2|-
ASSQDAVYGYT
>TRBV7-9|TRBJ2-5|-
ASSSDRKETQY
>TRBV11-2|TRBJ2-1|-
ASSLKSHNEQF
>TRBV2|TRBJ2-1|-
ASSDKLATGVYNEQF
>TRBV28|TRBJ2-5|TRBD2
ASSRTSGSQETQY
>TRBV19|TRBJ2-7|TRBD2
ASSLGLFSYEQY
>TRBV18|TRBJ2-5|-
ASSPRSMGFPGETQY
>TRBV11-2|TRBJ2-3|TRBD2
ASRLAGGVVADTQY
>TRBV11-2|TRBJ2-7|-
ASSLVLDEQY
>TRBV19|TRBJ1-2|-
ASSTDGNYGYT
>TRBV9|TRBJ1-4|TRBD1
ASSAGTGELATNEKLF
>TRBV25-1|TRBJ2-5|-
ASSERTHGTQY
>TRBV27|TRBJ1-1|-
ASSASGTVGGNTEAF
>TRBV10-3|TRBJ2-1|-
AISESKGGINEQF
>TRBV6-1|TRBJ1-1|-
ASSEVGGTEAF
>TRBV16|TRBJ2-7|-
ASSQLAEQY
>TRBV9|TRBJ2-1|TRBD2
ASSVSGGNEQF
>TRBV6-5|TRBJ2-1|-
ASSYSEDYNEQF
>TRBV19|TRBJ1-5|-
ASSIQNPQRTPPSPQH
>TRBV28|TRBJ2-7|-
ASSLVVGEPTYEQY
>TRBV19|TRBJ2-1|TRBD2
ASSISGGWNEQF
>TRBV28|TRBJ1-4|-
ASSLGGEKLF
>TRBV19|TRBJ2-4|TRBD2
ASSMGLAGRVGTKNIQY
>TRBV5-5|TRBJ2-7|TRBD1
ASRTQDRGITYEQY